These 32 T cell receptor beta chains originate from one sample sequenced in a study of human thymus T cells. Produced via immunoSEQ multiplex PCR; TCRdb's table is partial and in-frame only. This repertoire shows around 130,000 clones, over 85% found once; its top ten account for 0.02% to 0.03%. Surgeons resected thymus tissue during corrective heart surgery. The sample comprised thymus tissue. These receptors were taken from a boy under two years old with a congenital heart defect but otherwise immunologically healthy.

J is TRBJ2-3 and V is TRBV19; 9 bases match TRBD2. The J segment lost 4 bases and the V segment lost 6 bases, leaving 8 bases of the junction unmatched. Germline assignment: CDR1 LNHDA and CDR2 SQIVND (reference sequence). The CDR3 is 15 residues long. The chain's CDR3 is CASRTRGGLPDTQYF. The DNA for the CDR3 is TGTGCCAGTAGGACGCGGGGGGGCCTGCCAGATACGCAGTATTTT.

The CDR3: CASSPTGTGNSPLHF. CDR3 coding DNA: TGTGCCAGCAGCCCGACCGGGACAGGGAATTCACCCCTCCACTTT. The chain combines TRBV7-2 with TRBJ1-6, with 9 bases aligning to TRBD1. Trimming took 5 bases from V and 7 from J; bases not matched to a gene: 6. Germline V CDR1 and CDR2: SGHTA, FQGNSA. The CDR3 contains 15 residues.

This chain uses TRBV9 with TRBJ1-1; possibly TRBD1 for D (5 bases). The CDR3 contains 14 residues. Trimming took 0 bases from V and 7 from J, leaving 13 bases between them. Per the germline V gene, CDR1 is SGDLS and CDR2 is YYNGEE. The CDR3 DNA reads TGTGCCAGCAGCGTAGAGTGGGGGAGGGGTGAAGCTTTCTTT. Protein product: CASSVEWGRGEAFF.

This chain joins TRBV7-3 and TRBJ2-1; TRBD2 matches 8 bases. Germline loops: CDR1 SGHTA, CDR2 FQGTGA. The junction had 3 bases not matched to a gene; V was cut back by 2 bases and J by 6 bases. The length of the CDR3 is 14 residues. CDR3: CASSLGGLANEQFF. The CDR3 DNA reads TGTGCCAGCAGCTTAGGAGGACTAGCCAATGAGCAGTTCTTC. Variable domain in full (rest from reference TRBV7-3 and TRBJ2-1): GAGVSQTPSNKVTEKGKYVELRCDPISGHTALYWYRQSLGQGPEFLIYFQGTGAADDSGLPNDRFFAVRPEGSVSTLKIQRTERGDSAVYLCASSLGGLANEQFFGPGTRLTVL.

The CDR3 loop is CASSEQDPLNTGELFF. CDR3 bases: TGTGCCAGCAGTGAACAGGATCCCCTTAACACCGGGGAGCTGTTTTTT. This sequence joins TRBV27 and TRBJ2-2, with a weak D call TRBD1 (5 bases). This CDR3 comprises 16 residues. From germline, CDR1 is MNHEY and CDR2 SMNVEV (reference sequence). The germline V and J ends were trimmed by 5 bases and 2 bases, with 15 bases remaining between them.

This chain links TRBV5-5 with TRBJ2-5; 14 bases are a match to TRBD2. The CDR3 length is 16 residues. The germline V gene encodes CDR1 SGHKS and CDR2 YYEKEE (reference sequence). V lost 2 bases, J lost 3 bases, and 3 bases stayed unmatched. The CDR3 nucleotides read TGTGCCAGCAGCTTCGGACTAGCGGGGGGAGAAGAGACCCAGTACTTC. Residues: CASSFGLAGGEETQYF.

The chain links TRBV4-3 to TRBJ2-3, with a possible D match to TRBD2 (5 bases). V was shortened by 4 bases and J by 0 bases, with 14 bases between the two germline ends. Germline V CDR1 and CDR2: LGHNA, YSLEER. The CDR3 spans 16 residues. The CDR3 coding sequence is TGCGCCAGCAGCCCCCGCGGGCAGCGAAGCACAGATACGCAGTATTTT. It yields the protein CASSPRGQRSTDTQYF.

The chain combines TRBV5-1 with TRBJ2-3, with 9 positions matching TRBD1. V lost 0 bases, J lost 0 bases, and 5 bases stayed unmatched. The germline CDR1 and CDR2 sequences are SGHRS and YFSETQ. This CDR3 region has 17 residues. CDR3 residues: CASSLALQGASTDTQYF. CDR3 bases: TGCGCCAGCAGCTTGGCCTTACAGGGGGCTAGCACAGATACGCAGTATTTT.

DNA of the CDR3: TGTGCCAGCAGTTACCCGACCGCCGGGTTTCGAGAAAAACTGTTTTTT. As protein: CASSYPTAGFREKLFF. The chain couples TRBV6-6 to TRBJ1-4; D not certain. The V gene lost 2 bases and the J gene lost 8 bases, with 18 bases spanning the gap. CDR1 and CDR2 from the germline V gene are MNHNY and SVGAGI (reference sequence). The CDR3 has 16 residues.

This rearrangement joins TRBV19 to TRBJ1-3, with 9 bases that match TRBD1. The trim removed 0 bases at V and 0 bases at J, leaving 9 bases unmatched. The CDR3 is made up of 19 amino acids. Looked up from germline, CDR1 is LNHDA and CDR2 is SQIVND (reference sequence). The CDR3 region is CASSIDVQQGASSGNTIYF. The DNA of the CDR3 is TGTGCCAGTAGTATAGACGTACAACAGGGGGCGAGCTCTGGAAACACCATATATTTT.

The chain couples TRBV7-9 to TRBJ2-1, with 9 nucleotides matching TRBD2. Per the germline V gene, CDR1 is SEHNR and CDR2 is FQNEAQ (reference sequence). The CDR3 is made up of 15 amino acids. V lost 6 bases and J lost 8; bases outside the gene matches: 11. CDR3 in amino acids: CASRSGTSPWDEQFF. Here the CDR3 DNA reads TGTGCCAGCAGGTCCGGGACTAGCCCCTGGGATGAGCAGTTCTTC.

The CDR3 DNA sequence: TGTGCCATCAGTGAATTCAACAATCCCAAAAACATTCAGTACTTC. Encoded protein: CAISEFNNPKNIQYF. The chain is built from TRBV10-3 and TRBJ2-4; D call uncertain. The length of the CDR3 is 15 residues. CDR1 and CDR2 (germline): ENHRY, SYGVKD. Trimming pared 3 bases from V and 2 bases from J, leaving 11 bases between.

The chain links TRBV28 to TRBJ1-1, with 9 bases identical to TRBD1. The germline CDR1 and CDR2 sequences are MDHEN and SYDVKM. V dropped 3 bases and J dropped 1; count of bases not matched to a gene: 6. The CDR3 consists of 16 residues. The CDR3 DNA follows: TGTGCCAGCAGTTTGGGGTGGGGACAGGGGAACACTGAAGCTTTCTTT. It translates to CASSLGWGQGNTEAFF.

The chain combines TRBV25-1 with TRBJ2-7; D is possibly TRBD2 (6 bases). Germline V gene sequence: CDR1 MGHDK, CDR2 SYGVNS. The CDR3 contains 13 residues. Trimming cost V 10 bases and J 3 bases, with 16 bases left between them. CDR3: CATRRGVLYEQYF. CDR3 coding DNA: TGTGCCACCCGCCGCGGGGTCCTCTACGAGCAGTACTTC.

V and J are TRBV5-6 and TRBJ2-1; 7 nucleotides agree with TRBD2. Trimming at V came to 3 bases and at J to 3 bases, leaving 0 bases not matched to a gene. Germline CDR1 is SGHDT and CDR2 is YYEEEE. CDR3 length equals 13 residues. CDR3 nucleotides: TGTGCCAGCAGCTGGACTAGCTACAATGAGCAGTTCTTC. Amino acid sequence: CASSWTSYNEQFF.

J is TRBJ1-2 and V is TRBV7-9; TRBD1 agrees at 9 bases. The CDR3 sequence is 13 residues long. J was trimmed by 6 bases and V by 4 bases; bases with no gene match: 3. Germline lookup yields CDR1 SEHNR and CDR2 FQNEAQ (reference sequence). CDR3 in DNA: TGTGCCAGCAGCTCTACAGGGGGCAATGGCTACACCTTC. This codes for CASSSTGGNGYTF.

CDR3 DNA: TGTGCCTGGAGATTAGCAGGGTATGCGGATGGCTACACCTTC. Translating gives CAWRLAGYADGYTF. The V gene is TRBV30, the J gene TRBJ1-2; a possible D gene is TRBD1 (5 bases). V was cut by 3 bases and J by 6 bases, with 17 bases left in between. Germline lookup yields CDR1 GTSNPN and CDR2 SVGIG (reference sequence). The CDR3 spans 14 residues. The full variable domain, in which reference TRBV30 and TRBJ1-2 provide the parts outside the CDR3, is SQTIHQWPATLVQPVGSPLSLECTVEGTSNPNLYWYRQAAGRGLQLLFYSVGIGQISSEVPQNLSASRPQDRQFILSSKKLLLSDSGFYLCAWRLAGYADGYTFGSGTRLTVV.

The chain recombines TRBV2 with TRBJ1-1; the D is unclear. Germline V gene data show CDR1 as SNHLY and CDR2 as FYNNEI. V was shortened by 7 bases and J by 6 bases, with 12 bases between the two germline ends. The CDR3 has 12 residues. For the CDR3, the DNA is TGTGCCAGCAAACCGGACGGCCCTGAAGCTTTCTTT. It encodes CASKPDGPEAFF.

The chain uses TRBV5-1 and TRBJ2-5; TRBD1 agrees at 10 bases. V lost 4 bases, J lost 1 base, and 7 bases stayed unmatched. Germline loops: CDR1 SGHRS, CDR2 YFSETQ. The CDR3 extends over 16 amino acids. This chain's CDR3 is CASSVRGTGAQETQYF. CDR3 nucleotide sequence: TGCGCCAGCAGCGTGAGGGGGACAGGGGCCCAAGAGACCCAGTACTTC.

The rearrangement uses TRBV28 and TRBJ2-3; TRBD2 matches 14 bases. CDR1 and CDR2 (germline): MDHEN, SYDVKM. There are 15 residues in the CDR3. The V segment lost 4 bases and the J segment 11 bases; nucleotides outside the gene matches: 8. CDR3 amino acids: CASSSSGTSGGEQYF. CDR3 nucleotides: TGTGCCAGCAGTTCCTCCGGGACTAGCGGGGGTGAGCAGTATTTT. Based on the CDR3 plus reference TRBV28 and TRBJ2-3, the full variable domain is DVKVTQSSRYLVKRTGEKVFLECVQDMDHENMFWYRQDPGLGLRLIYFSYDVKMKEKGDIPEGYSVSREKKERFSLILESASTNQTSMYLCASSSSGTSGGEQYFGPGTRLTVL.

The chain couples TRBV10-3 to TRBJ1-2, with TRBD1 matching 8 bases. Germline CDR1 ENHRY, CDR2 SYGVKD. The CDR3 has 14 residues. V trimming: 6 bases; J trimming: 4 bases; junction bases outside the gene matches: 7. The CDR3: CAIRDQGAVYGYTF. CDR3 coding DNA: TGTGCCATCAGGGACCAGGGGGCAGTCTATGGCTACACCTTC.

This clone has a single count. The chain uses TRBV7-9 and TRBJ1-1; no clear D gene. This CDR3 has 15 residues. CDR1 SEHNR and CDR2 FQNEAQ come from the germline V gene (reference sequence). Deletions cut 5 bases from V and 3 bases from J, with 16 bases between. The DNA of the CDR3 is TGTGCCAGCAGCGAGAAAAGTCCAACCGACACTGAAGCTTTCTTT. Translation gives CASSEKSPTDTEAFF.

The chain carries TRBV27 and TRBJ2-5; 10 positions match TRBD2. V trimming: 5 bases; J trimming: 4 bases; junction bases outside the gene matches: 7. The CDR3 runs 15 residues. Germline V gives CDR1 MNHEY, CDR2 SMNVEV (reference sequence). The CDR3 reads CASSPQRGGRETQYF. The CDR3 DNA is TGTGCCAGCAGTCCGCAGCGGGGGGGCCGAGAGACCCAGTACTTC.

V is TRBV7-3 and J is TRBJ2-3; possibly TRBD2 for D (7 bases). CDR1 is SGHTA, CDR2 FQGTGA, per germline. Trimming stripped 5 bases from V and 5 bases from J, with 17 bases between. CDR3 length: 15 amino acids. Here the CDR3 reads CASSVGGGSGDTQYF. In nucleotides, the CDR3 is TGTGCCAGCAGCGTAGGCGGGGGCTCGGGAGATACGCAGTATTTT.

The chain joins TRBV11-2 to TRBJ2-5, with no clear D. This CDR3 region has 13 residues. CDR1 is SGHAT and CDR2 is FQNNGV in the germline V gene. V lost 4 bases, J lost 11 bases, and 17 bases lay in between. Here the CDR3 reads CASSSSPILAQYF. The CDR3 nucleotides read TGTGCCAGCAGCTCATCCCCCATATTGGCTCAGTACTTC.

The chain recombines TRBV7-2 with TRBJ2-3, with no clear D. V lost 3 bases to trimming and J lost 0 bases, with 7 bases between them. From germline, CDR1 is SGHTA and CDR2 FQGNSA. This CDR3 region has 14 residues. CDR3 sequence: CASSFSASTDTQYF. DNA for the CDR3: TGTGCCAGCAGCTTTTCGGCGAGCACAGATACGCAGTATTTT.

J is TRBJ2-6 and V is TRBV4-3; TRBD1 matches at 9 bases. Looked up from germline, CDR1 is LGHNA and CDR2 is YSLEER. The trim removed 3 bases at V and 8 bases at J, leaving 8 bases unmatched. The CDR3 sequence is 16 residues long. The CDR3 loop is CASSQGTGKMTNVLTF. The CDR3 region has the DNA TGCGCCAGCAGCCAGGGGACAGGGAAAATGACCAACGTCCTGACTTTC.

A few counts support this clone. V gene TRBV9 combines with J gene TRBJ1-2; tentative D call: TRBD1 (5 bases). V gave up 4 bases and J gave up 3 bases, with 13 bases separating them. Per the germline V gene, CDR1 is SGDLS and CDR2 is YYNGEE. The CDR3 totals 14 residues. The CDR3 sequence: CASSPFQGHYGYTF. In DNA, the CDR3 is TGTGCCAGCAGCCCATTCCAGGGCCACTATGGCTACACCTTC.

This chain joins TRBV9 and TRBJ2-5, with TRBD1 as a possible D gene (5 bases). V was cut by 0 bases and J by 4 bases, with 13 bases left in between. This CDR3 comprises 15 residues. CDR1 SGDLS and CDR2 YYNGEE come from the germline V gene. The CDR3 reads CASSVEGRVGETQYF. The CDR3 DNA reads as TGTGCCAGCAGCGTAGAAGGCAGGGTGGGAGAGACCCAGTACTTC. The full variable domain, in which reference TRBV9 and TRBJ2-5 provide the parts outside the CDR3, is DSGVTQTPKHLITATGQRVTLRCSPRSGDLSVYWYQQSLDQGLQFLIQYYNGEERAKGNILERFSAQQFPDLHSELNLSSLELGDSALYFCASSVEGRVGETQYFGPGTRLLVL.

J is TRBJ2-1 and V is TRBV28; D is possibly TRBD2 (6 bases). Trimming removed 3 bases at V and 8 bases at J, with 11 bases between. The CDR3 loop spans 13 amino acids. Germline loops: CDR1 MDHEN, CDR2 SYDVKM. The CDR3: CASSLRGGDEQFF. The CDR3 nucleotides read TGTGCCAGCAGTTTGAGGGGAGGTGATGAGCAGTTCTTC.

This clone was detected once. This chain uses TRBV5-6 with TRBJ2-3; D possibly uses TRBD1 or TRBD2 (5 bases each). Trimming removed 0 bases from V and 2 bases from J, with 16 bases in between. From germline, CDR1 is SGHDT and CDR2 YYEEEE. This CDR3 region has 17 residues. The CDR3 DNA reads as TGTGCCAGCAGCTTGGCTGCCGGGACCCGCCCCACAGATACGCAGTATTTT. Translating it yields CASSLAAGTRPTDTQYF.

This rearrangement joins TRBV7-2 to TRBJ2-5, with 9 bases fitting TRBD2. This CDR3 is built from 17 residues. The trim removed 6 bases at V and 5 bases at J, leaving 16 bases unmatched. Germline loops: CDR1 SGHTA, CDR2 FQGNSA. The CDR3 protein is CASSSDWASGKGETQYF. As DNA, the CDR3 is TGTGCCAGCAGTTCCGATTGGGCTAGCGGGAAGGGGGAGACCCAGTACTTC.